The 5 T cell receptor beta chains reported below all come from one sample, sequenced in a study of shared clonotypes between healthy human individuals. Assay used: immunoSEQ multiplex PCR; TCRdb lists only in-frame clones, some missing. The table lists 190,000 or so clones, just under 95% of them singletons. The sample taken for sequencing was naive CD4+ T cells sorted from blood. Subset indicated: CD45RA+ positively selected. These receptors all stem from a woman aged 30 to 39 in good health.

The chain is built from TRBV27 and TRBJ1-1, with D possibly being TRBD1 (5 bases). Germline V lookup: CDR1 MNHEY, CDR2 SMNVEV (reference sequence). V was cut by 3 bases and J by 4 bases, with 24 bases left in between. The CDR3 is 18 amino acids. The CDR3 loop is CASSLISVGTGPFTEAFF. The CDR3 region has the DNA TGTGCCAGCAGTTTGATTTCGGTCGGGACGGGGCCTTTCACTGAAGCTTTCTTT.

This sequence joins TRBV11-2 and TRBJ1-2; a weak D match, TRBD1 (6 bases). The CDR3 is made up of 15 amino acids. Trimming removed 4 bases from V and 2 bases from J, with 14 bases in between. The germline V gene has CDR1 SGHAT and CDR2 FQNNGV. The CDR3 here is CASSSGGGQNYGYTF. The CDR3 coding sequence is TGTGCCAGCAGCTCAGGCGGGGGGCAAAACTATGGCTACACCTTC.

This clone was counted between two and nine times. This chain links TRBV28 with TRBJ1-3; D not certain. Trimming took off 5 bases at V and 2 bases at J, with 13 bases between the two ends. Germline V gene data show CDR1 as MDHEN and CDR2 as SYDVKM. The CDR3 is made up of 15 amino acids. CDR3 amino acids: CASSAQRVAGNTIYF. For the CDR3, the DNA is TGTGCCAGCAGTGCTCAGAGAGTCGCTGGAAACACCATATATTTT. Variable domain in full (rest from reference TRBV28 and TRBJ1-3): DVKVTQSSRYLVKRTGEKVFLECVQDMDHENMFWYRQDPGLGLRLIYFSYDVKMKEKGDIPEGYSVSREKKERFSLILESASTNQTSMYLCASSAQRVAGNTIYFGEGSWLTVV.

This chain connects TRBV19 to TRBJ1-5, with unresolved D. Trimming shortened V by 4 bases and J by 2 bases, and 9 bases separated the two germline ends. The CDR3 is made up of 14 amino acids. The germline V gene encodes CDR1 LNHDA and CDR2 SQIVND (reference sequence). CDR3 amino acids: CASSTQVGNQPQHF. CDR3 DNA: TGTGCCAGTAGTACTCAGGTCGGCAATCAGCCCCAGCATTTT. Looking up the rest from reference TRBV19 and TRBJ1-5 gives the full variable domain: DGGITQSPKYLFRKEGQNVTLSCEQNLNHDAMYWYRQDPGQGLRLIYYSQIVNDFQKGDIAEGYSVSREKKESFPLTVTSAQKNPTAFYLCASSTQVGNQPQHFGDGTRLSIL.

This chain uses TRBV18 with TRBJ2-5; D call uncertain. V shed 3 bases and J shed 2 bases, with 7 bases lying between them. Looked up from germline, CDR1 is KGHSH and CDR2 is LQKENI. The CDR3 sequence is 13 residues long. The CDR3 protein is CASSPPTQETQYF. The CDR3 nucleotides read TGTGCCAGCTCACCTCCTACACAAGAGACCCAGTACTTC. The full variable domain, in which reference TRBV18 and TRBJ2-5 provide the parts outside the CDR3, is NAGVMQNPRHLVRRRGQEARLRCSPMKGHSHVYWYRQLPEEGLKFMVYLQKENIIDESGMPKERFSAEFPKEGPSILRIQQVVRGDSAAYFCASSPPTQETQYFGPGTRLLVL.